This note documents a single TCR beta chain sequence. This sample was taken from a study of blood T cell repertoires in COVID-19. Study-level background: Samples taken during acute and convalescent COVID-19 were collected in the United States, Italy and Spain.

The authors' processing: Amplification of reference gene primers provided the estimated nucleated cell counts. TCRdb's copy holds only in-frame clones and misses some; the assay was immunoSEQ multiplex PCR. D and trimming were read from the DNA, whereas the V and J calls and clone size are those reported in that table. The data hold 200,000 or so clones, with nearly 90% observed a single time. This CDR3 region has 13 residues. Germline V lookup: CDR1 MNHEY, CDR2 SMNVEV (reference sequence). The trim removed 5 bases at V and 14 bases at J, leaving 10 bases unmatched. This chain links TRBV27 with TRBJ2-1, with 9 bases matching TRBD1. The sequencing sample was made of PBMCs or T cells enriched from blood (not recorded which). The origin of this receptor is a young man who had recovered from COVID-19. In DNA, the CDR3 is TGTGCCAGCAGTCCGGGACAGGGCGGTTCGGAGTTCTTC. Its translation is CASSPGQGGSEFF.